The entry that follows covers one T cell receptor (beta chain) sequence. The antigen remains unidentified. This record comes from a study of shared clonotypes between healthy human individuals. General study findings and limits: Tissue TCR repertoires likely differ from these blood-only repertoires. The study found lower generation probabilities in non-shared clonotypes than in those shared by all four donors.

CD45RO-negative cells were positively selected for CCR7, leaving out terminally differentiated effector memory CD45RA+ cells. The repertoire was sequenced with immunoSEQ multiplex PCR; TCRdb's copy has only in-frame clones and lacks some. The sample has hundreds of thousands of clones; roughly 96% are singletons. The germline CDR1 and CDR2 sequences are SGDLS and YYNGEE. The V end was cut by 5 bases, the J end by 0 bases, with 10 bases between. The CDR3 totals 14 residues. Input material: naive CD8+ T cells sorted from blood. This TCR was sampled from a woman aged 25 to 39 in good health. The chain is built from TRBV9 and TRBJ2-3; D gene ambiguous. The CDR3 is CASRGGRSTDTQYF. DNA for the CDR3: TGTGCCAGCAGAGGCGGAAGAAGCACAGATACGCAGTATTTT.